The 30 T cell receptor beta chains below all came from one sample that was sequenced in a study of regulatory T cells in long-lasting Graves disease. The TCR beta library used iRepertoire HTBI primers with Arm-PCR amplification of CDR3. MiXCR, run by TCRdb on the multiplex PCR reads, gives a single entry per CDR3 protein. This sample carries 420,000 or so distinct CDR3 sequences, 23% of them seen once, and the ten largest clones take roughly 30%. This sample's time point: persistent/refractory GD, antithyroid drugs over 5 years with positive TRAb. PBMCs provided the RNA from which the TCR library was made. The sequences come from peripheral blood mononuclear cells (PBMCs), collected when the disease was refractory, from a patient treated with antithyroid drugs. These receptors all come from a female donor with Graves disease.

This clonotype was detected many times. The J gene is TRBJ1-1, the V gene TRBV2; possible D gene TRBD1, 6 bases. Trimming took off 6 bases at V and 1 base at J, with 15 bases between the two ends. Germline-derived CDR1 and CDR2 are SNHLY and FYNNEI. The CDR3 extends over 15 amino acids. In nucleotides, the CDR3 is TGTGCCAGCAGCATTCCACAGGGTTCGAACACTGAAGCTTTCTTT. Encoded protein: CASSIPQGSNTEAFF.

This clonotype was counted at least ten times. The DNA of the CDR3 is TGTGCCAGCAGTCACTCGGGGACTAGCGGGGAGGAAGAGACCCAGTACTTC. This sequence encodes CASSHSGTSGEEETQYF. This chain uses TRBV2 with TRBJ2-5; TRBD2 matches 13 bases. The CDR3 contains 17 residues. J gave up 3 bases and V 5 bases, and 9 bases lay outside the gene matches. In germline, CDR1 is SNHLY, CDR2 FYNNEI.

The gene calls are TRBV20-1 and TRBJ2-2; possibly TRBD1 for D (5 bases). This CDR3 is built from 15 residues. Trimming stripped 5 bases from V and 0 bases from J, with 13 bases between. CDR1 is DFQATT, CDR2 SNEGSKA, per germline (reference sequence). CDR3 in DNA: TGCAGTGCTTCCCGACAGCTTTCGAACACCGGGGAGCTGTTTTTT. Amino acid sequence: CSASRQLSNTGELFF.

In this sample, this clonotype turned up many times. The V gene is TRBV28, the J gene TRBJ1-2; the D is unclear. The V and J ends lost 3 bases and 5 bases respectively, with 13 bases between them. The CDR3 is made up of 14 amino acids. Germline assignment: CDR1 MDHEN and CDR2 SYDVKM. The CDR3 region is CASSFSRAPYGYTF. DNA of the CDR3: TGTGCCAGCAGTTTTTCTCGAGCCCCTTATGGCTACACCTTC.

Concerning this clonotype itself: Being one base from a much bigger clone, this may be a read error. The V gene is TRBV2, the J gene TRBJ2-5; 10 nucleotides line up with TRBD2. CDR3 size: 16 residues. Germline V CDR1 and CDR2: SNHLY, FYNNEI. The CDR3 sequence is CASRARTSGIQETQCF. In nucleotides, the CDR3 is TGTGCCAGCAGAGCCAGGACTAGCGGAATTCAAGAGACCCAGTGCTTC.

With respect to this clonotype: This clone may be a read error of a much larger clone one base away. The CDR3 region is CASGYSTSGYVMWNEQFF. The CDR3 nucleotides are TGTGCCAGCGGTTACTCGACTAGCGGGTACGTAATGTGGAATGAGCAGTTCTTC. The rearrangement links TRBV6-5 to TRBJ2-5; 10 bases map to TRBD2. The tail of the sequence fits TRBJ2-1 better, so the J call may be wrong. This CDR3 comprises 18 residues. Germline CDR1 MNHEY, CDR2 SVGAGI.

This clonotype has at least ten counts. In DNA form, the CDR3 reads TGCAGCGTTGAACGGGCGGGGACGGAATACTATGGCTACACCTTC. This codes for CSVERAGTEYYGYTF. The chain recombines TRBV29-1 with TRBJ1-2; possible D gene TRBD1, 5 bases. The CDR3 loop spans 15 amino acids. Germline CDR1 is SQVTM and CDR2 is ANQGSEA. Trimming pared 2 bases from V and 3 bases from J, leaving 16 bases between.

This clonotype was seen ten or more times. V and J are TRBV28 and TRBJ2-7; D call uncertain. This CDR3 is built from 16 residues. Trimming removed 4 bases from V and 1 base from J, with 17 bases in between. Germline CDR1 and CDR2: MDHEN and SYDVKM. The CDR3 DNA sequence: TGTGCCAGCAGTTCTATCCATGGGATTTGGTCCTACGAGCAGTACTTC. It specifies CASSSIHGIWSYEQYF.

The chain combines TRBV3-1 with TRBJ1-5; a weak D match, TRBD1 (5 bases). Germline V lookup: CDR1 LGHDT, CDR2 YNNKEL (reference sequence). This CDR3 region has 16 residues. V lost 0 bases and J 13 bases, leaving 22 bases between the germline ends. The DNA for the CDR3 is TGTGCCAGCAGCCAAGACCCTGCAGGGCCGGTCTTAAGTCAGCATTTT. This encodes CASSQDPAGPVLSQHF. The full variable domain, in which reference TRBV3-1 and TRBJ1-5 provide the parts outside the CDR3, is DTAVSQTPKYLVTQMGNDKSIKCEQNLGHDTMYWYKQDSKKFLKIMFSYNNKELIINETVPNRFSPKSPDKAHLNLHINSLELGDSAVYFCASSQDPAGPVLSQHFGDGTRLSIL.

This clonotype appeared a few times. The rearrangement uses TRBV11-2 and TRBJ1-3, with D possibly being TRBD1 (5 bases). V was pared by 1 base and J by 2 bases, with 12 bases between. Germline CDR1 SGHAT, CDR2 FQNNGV. The CDR3 consists of 16 residues. The DNA for the CDR3 is TGTGCCAGCAGCTTAGGACAGCCATCGGCTGGAAACACCATATATTTT. It translates to CASSLGQPSAGNTIYF.

The sample holds a few counts of this clonotype. The rearrangement links TRBV7-2 to TRBJ2-5; 11 nucleotides align to TRBD1. The junction had 10 bases not matched to a gene; V was cut back by 5 bases and J by 5 bases. Germline V gene data show CDR1 as SGHTA and CDR2 as FQGNSA. This CDR3 comprises 16 residues. The CDR3 protein is CASSPGQGASSETQYF. CDR3 DNA: TGTGCCAGCAGCCCCGGACAGGGGGCGTCTTCGGAGACCCAGTACTTC.

The V and J genes are TRBV18 and TRBJ2-7, with 8 bases identical to TRBD2. CDR3 size: 16 residues. Germline V CDR1 and CDR2: KGHSH, LQKENI. V was pared by 3 bases and J by 3 bases, with 10 bases of the junction left unmatched. The CDR3 nucleotides are TGTGCCAGCTCACCTCTCCCGAGTAGCGGGAACTACGAGCAGTACTTC. It yields the protein CASSPLPSSGNYEQYF.

Only a few counts were recorded for this clonotype. The chain employs TRBV19 and TRBJ1-5, with D unclear. The CDR3 totals 11 residues. Trimming took off 2 bases at V and 11 bases at J, with 7 bases between the two ends. Per germline, CDR1 LNHDA and CDR2 SQIVND (reference sequence). The CDR3 DNA sequence: TGTGCCAGTAGTATACCCCCTTCCCAGCATTTT. Translating it yields CASSIPPSQHF.

The V call is TRBV2, the J call TRBJ1-4, with D possibly TRBD1 on 6 matching bases. Germline CDR1 SNHLY, CDR2 FYNNEI. Between the trimmed V and J ends, which lost 8 bases and 4 bases, there was a span of 14 bases. The CDR3 contains 14 residues. This CDR3 reads CASGGQGINEKLFF. The CDR3 bases are TGTGCCAGCGGTGGGCAGGGGATTAATGAAAAACTGTTTTTT.

V is TRBV30 and J is TRBJ1-2; no clear D. CDR1 is GTSNPN and CDR2 is SVGIG in the germline V gene (reference sequence). The CDR3 consists of 11 residues. V was shortened by 6 bases and J by 2 bases, with 7 bases between the two germline ends. For the CDR3, the DNA is TGTGCCTGCAGGCGGAACTATGGCTACACCTTC. Translation gives CACRRNYGYTF.

V and J are TRBV7-3 and TRBJ2-1; 14 bases agree with TRBD2. The V gene's germline CDR1 is SGHTA and CDR2 FQGTGA. V lost 4 bases and J lost 6; bases outside the gene matches: 8. There are 17 residues in the CDR3. The CDR3 sequence is CASSSGLAGALANEQFF. CDR3 nucleotide sequence: TGTGCCAGCAGCTCGGGACTAGCGGGAGCATTGGCCAATGAGCAGTTCTTC.

This clonotype appeared a few times. It may be a read error: a sequence one base away is much more abundant. The J gene is TRBJ1-1, the V gene TRBV12-3 or TRBV12-4; no reliable D call. This CDR3 region has 14 residues. The CDR3 DNA sequence: TGTGCCAACAGTCCCCGGCGGTTGAACACTGAAGCTTTCTTT. This gives the protein CANSPRRLNTEAFF.

In this sample, this clonotype turned up a few times. In DNA, the CDR3 is TGTGCCACCCGGCAGGAGAACACTGAAGCTTTCTTT. It encodes CATRQENTEAFF. This rearrangement joins TRBV7-2 to TRBJ1-1; no clear D. The germline CDR1 and CDR2 sequences are SGHTA and FQGNSA. The ends were cut back, 10 bases at V and 1 base at J, with 10 bases in the middle. The CDR3 length is 12 residues.

CDR3 residues: CASSIGSGGETQYF. The CDR3 DNA follows: TGTGCCAGTAGTATAGGTTCAGGAGGGGAGACCCAGTACTTC. The V call is TRBV19, the J call TRBJ2-5, with a weak D call TRBD2 (6 bases). V was cut by 1 base and J by 5 bases, with 11 bases left in between. Germline CDR1 and CDR2: LNHDA and SQIVND (reference sequence). The CDR3 covers 14 residues.

V gene TRBV5-1 combines with J gene TRBJ2-7; D might be TRBD2 (5 bases). The CDR3 contains 14 residues. Trimming stripped 4 bases from V and 3 bases from J, with 14 bases between. Looked up from germline, CDR1 is SGHRS and CDR2 is YFSETQ. Here the CDR3 DNA reads TGCGCCAGCAGCATGAGGGCTTTCGACTACGAGCAGTACTTC. Residues: CASSMRAFDYEQYF.

In regard to this clonotype: A much larger clone lies one base from this, so it may be a read error. This chain joins TRBV11-2 and TRBJ1-2; TRBD1 is a possible D gene (6 bases). V lost 5 bases and J lost 4, with 17 bases in between. The CDR3 spans 15 residues. The germline gives CDR1 SGHAT, CDR2 FQNNGV. The CDR3: CASSARQEGIYGYTF. CDR3 DNA sequence: TGTGCCAGCAGCGCCCGACAGGAGGGTATCTATGGCTACACCTTC. The full variable domain, in which reference TRBV11-2 and TRBJ1-2 provide the parts outside the CDR3, is EAGVAQSPRYKIIEKRQSVAFWCNPISGHATLYWYQQILGQGPKLLIQFQNNGVVDDSQLPKDRFSAERLKGVDSTLKIQPAKLEDSAVYLCASSARQEGIYGYTFGSGTRLTVV.

This chain links TRBV20-1 with TRBJ1-1; 7 bases fit TRBD1. The CDR3 covers 13 residues. V lost 0 bases, J lost 4 bases, and 2 bases stayed unmatched. The V gene's germline CDR1 is DFQATT and CDR2 SNEGSKA (reference sequence). As DNA, the CDR3 is TGCAGTGCTAGAGATCCAGGGGGCACTGAAGCTTTCTTT. It specifies CSARDPGGTEAFF.

This clonotype has a handful of counts. The chain has TRBV28 and TRBJ2-5; the match to TRBD2 covers 12 bases. V was clipped by 8 bases and J by 5 bases; unmatched bases: 12. This CDR3 contains 16 residues. Germline V lookup: CDR1 MDHEN, CDR2 SYDVKM. The DNA of the CDR3 is TGTGCCAGCTCACCACGGACTAGCGGGATTGGGGAGACCCAGTACTTC. It is translated as CASSPRTSGIGETQYF.

This clonotype was seen a handful of times. The rearrangement joins TRBV6-5 to TRBJ1-1, with D unclear. V was cut by 3 bases and J by 2 bases, with 22 bases left in between. Per germline, CDR1 MNHEY and CDR2 SVGAGI. This CDR3 contains 18 residues. Written as DNA, the CDR3 is TGTGCCAGCAGTTATCCGCCGGCGAGACGGACGACCAACACTGAAGCTTTCTTT. Translating it yields CASSYPPARRTTNTEAFF.

This clonotype came up many times. The CDR3 DNA follows: TGTGCCAGCAGTATACAGGGGGAGAACACTGAAGCTTTCTTT. The encoded protein is CASSIQGENTEAFF. The chain couples TRBV6-2 or TRBV6-3 to TRBJ1-1, with 8 bases that match TRBD1. Trimming at V came to 5 bases and at J to 1 base, leaving 3 bases not matched to a gene. CDR1 and CDR2 from the germline V gene are MNHEY and SVGEGT. The CDR3 covers 14 residues.

This clonotype came up a few times. The V gene is TRBV6-1, the J gene TRBJ2-1; TRBD2 agrees at 9 bases. This CDR3 has 16 amino acids. V lost 6 bases, J lost 6 bases, and 12 bases stayed unmatched. CDR1 and CDR2 from the germline V gene are MNHNS and SASEGT. The CDR3 sequence is CASRPAPGSGSNEQFF. The CDR3 DNA is TGTGCCAGCAGACCCGCCCCGGGTAGCGGGAGCAATGAGCAGTTCTTC.

This chain uses TRBV7-2 with TRBJ1-3; 7 positions agree with TRBD1. Germline-derived CDR1 and CDR2 are SGHTA and FQGNSA. Unmatched junction bases numbered 5, after V lost 2 bases and J lost 4 bases. This CDR3 has 15 residues. In nucleotides, the CDR3 is TGTGCCAGCAGCTTACTCGGGACAGCCGGAAACACCATATATTTT. It encodes CASSLLGTAGNTIYF. The full variable domain, in which reference TRBV7-2 and TRBJ1-3 provide the parts outside the CDR3, is GAGVSQSPSNKVTEKGKDVELRCDPISGHTALYWYRQSLGQGLEFLIYFQGNSAPDKSGLPSDRFSAERTGGSVSTLTIQRTQQEDSAVYLCASSLLGTAGNTIYFGEGSWLTVV.

This clonotype appeared many times. The rearrangement uses TRBV12-3 or TRBV12-4 and TRBJ2-7; no clear D. This CDR3 region has 15 residues. The V gene lost 4 bases and the J gene lost 1 base, with 14 bases spanning the gap. The CDR3 DNA reads TGTGCCAGCAGTTCTTATTCGTTGGGATCCTACGAGCAGTACTTC. This translates into CASSSYSLGSYEQYF.

The sample holds a few counts of this clonotype. The chain employs TRBV7-9 and TRBJ2-5, with TRBD2 matching over 8 bases. The CDR3 is 16 residues long. J lost 5 bases, V lost 4 bases, and 12 bases had no gene match. Germline V gives CDR1 SEHNR, CDR2 FQNEAQ (reference sequence). DNA for the CDR3: TGTGCCAGCAGCTCCTCGCCGGGAGGGCCATGGGAGACCCAGTACTTC. Residues: CASSSSPGGPWETQYF.

V usage is TRBV15 and J usage is TRBJ1-1, with unresolved D. Deletions cut 0 bases from V and 0 bases from J, with 5 bases between. In germline, CDR1 is LNHNV, CDR2 YYDKDF (reference sequence). The CDR3 spans 14 residues. The CDR3 DNA reads TGTGCCACCAGCAGAGAGGTCCTGAACACTGAAGCTTTCTTT. Protein: CATSREVLNTEAFF.